This record covers a single T cell receptor (beta chain). Both 60 Vbeta primers and 13 Jbeta primers went into the PCR. TCRdb keeps only in-frame clones here, not all; method: immunoSEQ multiplex PCR. The sample records 120,000 to 150,000 clones, about 64% being singletons. The entry originates in a study of cytomegalovirus exposure and HLA in healthy donors. The CDR3 loop spans 15 amino acids. Germline V gene data show CDR1 as MDHEN and CDR2 as SYDVKM. Trimming took 6 bases from V and 7 from J; bases not matched to a gene: 11. Sequencing was done on a sample of PBMCs. The receptor was derived from a man aged 60 to 69 in good health and CMV-seronegative. The chain employs TRBV28 and TRBJ2-7, with 11 bases fitting TRBD2. CDR3 bases: TGTGCCAGCAGCTATGGACTAGCGGGTGGCAGGGAGCAGTACTTC. This codes for CASSYGLAGGREQYF.